This record looks at one T cell receptor (beta chain) sequence and its context. Antigen specificity is unknown. The repertoire was sequenced with immunoSEQ multiplex PCR; TCRdb's copy has only in-frame clones and lacks some. The sample comprises 80,000 to 95,000 clones, roughly 90% of which are singletons, and 6.5% to 8.5% rests with the top ten. The analysis combined second doses at about 4 or about 12 weeks. This record comes from a study of T cell responses to AZD1222 COVID-19 vaccine. The CDR3 spans 17 residues. Germline V gene data show CDR1 as MNHEY and CDR2 as SMNVEV (reference sequence). The ends were cut back, 3 bases at V and 0 bases at J, with 12 bases in the middle. Study-level results: Donors were chiefly white British, with a greater number of females, and clonal diversity was perhaps underestimated.

This receptor was identified in an adult who received the AZD1222 COVID-19 vaccine. The J gene is TRBJ2-6, the V gene TRBV27, with D perhaps being TRBD1 or TRBD2 (5 bases each). The sample consisted of peripheral blood, taken 28 days after the second AZD1222 dose. The CDR3 loop reads CASSLMGVISGANVLTF. The CDR3 coding sequence is TGTGCCAGCAGTTTGATGGGGGTCATCTCTGGGGCCAACGTCCTGACTTTC.